Below, 15 T cell receptor beta chains from the same sample are listed, as sequenced in a study of radiotherapy plus CTLA-4 blockade in lung cancer listed by TCRdb under 2018. Receptor amplification or capture employed the immunoSEQ multiplex PCR assay. TCRdb's version of the immuneACCESS table is confined to in-frame rearrangements and falls short of the full clone set. An unresolved V gene accounts for under half of the shortfall where checked; the remainder is of unknown origin. The sample table contains 90,000 to 100,000 clones; only one count was recorded for under 85% of them. Together, the top ten hold about 3% of the sample. This specimen was peripheral blood, taken from a patient treated with radiotherapy plus ipilimumab. Source of these receptors: a human donor with non-small cell lung cancer who had a partial response to radiotherapy plus ipilimumab. Some clones in this sample may be carry-over from other donors' samples.

In this sample, this clone turned up a few times. This sequence joins TRBV5-6 and TRBJ2-7, with D hard to call. The V gene lost 2 bases and the J gene lost 0 bases, with 9 bases spanning the gap. This CDR3 region has 14 residues. The germline V gene encodes CDR1 SGHDT and CDR2 YYEEEE. The CDR3 DNA reads as TGTGCCAGCAGCTTCCAGTTAAGCTCCTACGAGCAGTACTTC. Translating gives CASSFQLSSYEQYF.

Points on this clone: A much more abundant neighbour one base away suggests this may be a read error. The chain has TRBV25-1 and TRBJ1-1; the D is unclear. Germline lookup yields CDR1 MGHDK and CDR2 SYGVNS. The V end lost 4 bases, the J end lost 1 base, and 4 bases lay between the germline ends. The length of the CDR3 is 12 residues. CDR3: CASSAGNTEAFF. CDR3 DNA: TGTGCCAGCAGTGCGGGGAACACTGAAGCTTTCTTT.

The sample holds one count of this clone. The chain has TRBV2 and TRBJ2-7, with D perhaps matching TRBD1 (5 bases). Germline-derived CDR1 and CDR2 are SNHLY and FYNNEI. The V and J ends lost 6 bases and 2 bases respectively, with 14 bases between them. This CDR3 spans 14 amino acids. The DNA of the CDR3 is TGTGCCAGCAGGAACCAAGGGGTACCCTACGAGCAGTACTTC. Protein product: CASRNQGVPYEQYF.

This chain uses TRBV23-1 with TRBJ2-7, with D maybe TRBD1 (6 bases). TRBV23-1 is marked as an open reading frame, function uncertain. The CDR3 is made up of 14 amino acids. V was cut by 7 bases and J by 3 bases, with 16 bases left in between. The CDR3 coding sequence is TGCGCCAGCAAACCCGGGACACCATACTACGAGCAGTACTTC. Protein: CASKPGTPYYEQYF.

This clone was detected a few times. The chain joins TRBV5-1 to TRBJ1-5; D is unresolved. The CDR3 covers 13 residues. Trimming took off 4 bases at V and 0 bases at J, with 5 bases between the two ends. Germline V gives CDR1 SGHRS, CDR2 YFSETQ. The CDR3 nucleotides are TGCGCCAGCAGCCAGGATAGCAATCAGCCCCAGCATTTT. Protein: CASSQDSNQPQHF. The full variable domain, in which reference TRBV5-1 and TRBJ1-5 provide the parts outside the CDR3, is KAGVTQTPRYLIKTRGQQVTLSCSPISGHRSVSWYQQTPGQGLQFLFEYFSETQRNKGNFPGRFSGRQFSNSRSEMNVSTLELGDSALYLCASSQDSNQPQHFGDGTRLSIL.

V usage is TRBV7-2 and J usage is TRBJ2-5, with 12 bases identical to TRBD1. This CDR3 contains 17 residues. The germline gives CDR1 SGHTA, CDR2 FQGNSA. V shed 6 bases and J 5 bases; nucleotides not matched to a gene: 13. The CDR3 DNA follows: TGTGCCAGCAGTCTACAGGGAGGGACAGGGGGCGCGGAGACCCAGTACTTC. It codes for CASSLQGGTGGAETQYF.

V usage is TRBV5-1 and J usage is TRBJ2-2, with D unclear. V lost 4 bases to trimming and J lost 4 bases, with 8 bases between them. Germline V lookup: CDR1 SGHRS, CDR2 YFSETQ. The CDR3 spans 13 residues. CDR3 DNA sequence: TGCGCCAGCAGCCCCCCAGTCACCGGGGAGCTGTTTTTT. This translates into CASSPPVTGELFF. The full variable domain, with the rest looked up from reference TRBV5-1 and TRBJ2-2, is KAGVTQTPRYLIKTRGQQVTLSCSPISGHRSVSWYQQTPGQGLQFLFEYFSETQRNKGNFPGRFSGRQFSNSRSEMNVSTLELGDSALYLCASSPPVTGELFFGEGSRLTVL.

The chain employs TRBV2 and TRBJ2-7; D is unresolved. The CDR3 is made up of 13 amino acids. Germline V gene sequence: CDR1 SNHLY, CDR2 FYNNEI. Trimming removed 5 bases from V and 3 bases from J, with 11 bases in between. In DNA form, the CDR3 reads TGTGCCAGCAGTAGGAGAGACCTCTACGAGCAGTACTTC. Translated: CASSRRDLYEQYF.

This clone was detected once. The rearrangement uses TRBV19 and TRBJ1-1; no definite D call. The V end lost 8 bases, the J end lost 1 base, and 11 bases lay between the germline ends. Germline assignment: CDR1 LNHDA and CDR2 SQIVND (reference sequence). This CDR3 region has 13 residues. The CDR3 nucleotides are TGTGCCAGTCTGTTGGGCCCGAACACTGAAGCTTTCTTT. This gives the protein CASLLGPNTEAFF.

The gene calls are TRBV28 and TRBJ2-5; maybe TRBD2 (6 bases). This CDR3 comprises 12 residues. Trimming cost V 6 bases and J 4 bases, with 9 bases left between them. Germline assignment: CDR1 MDHEN and CDR2 SYDVKM. The CDR3 loop is CASRNSGETQYF. CDR3 sequence (DNA): TGTGCCAGCAGGAATAGCGGAGAGACCCAGTACTTC.

This clone was found a few times. V usage is TRBV28 and J usage is TRBJ1-3, with D possibly matching TRBD1 (5 bases). The V gene lost 6 bases and the J gene lost 8 bases, with 20 bases spanning the gap. This CDR3 comprises 15 residues. The germline CDR1 and CDR2 sequences are MDHEN and SYDVKM. The CDR3 nucleotides read TGTGCCAGCAGCCCCGACACGAGGACACGGGACACCATATATTTT. Translated, it gives CASSPDTRTRDTIYF. Full variable domain (remainder filled in from reference TRBV28 and TRBJ1-3): DVKVTQSSRYLVKRTGEKVFLECVQDMDHENMFWYRQDPGLGLRLIYFSYDVKMKEKGDIPEGYSVSREKKERFSLILESASTNQTSMYLCASSPDTRTRDTIYFGEGSWLTVV.

This chain links TRBV9 with TRBJ1-1; D is unclear. V shed 3 bases and J shed 0 bases, with 9 bases lying between them. The germline gives CDR1 SGDLS, CDR2 YYNGEE. The CDR3 contains 14 residues. This chain's CDR3 is CASSATPLNTEAFF. CDR3 nucleotide sequence: TGTGCCAGCAGCGCGACACCCCTGAACACTGAAGCTTTCTTT.

The chain carries TRBV19 and TRBJ1-6; 7 nucleotides line up with TRBD1. The length of the CDR3 is 16 residues. Unmatched junction bases numbered 12, after V lost 6 bases and J lost 7 bases. Per germline, CDR1 LNHDA and CDR2 SQIVND (reference sequence). CDR3 region: CASRDRAGTANSPLHF. The CDR3 DNA reads TGTGCCAGTAGAGACAGGGCCGGGACAGCAAATTCACCCCTCCACTTT.

This chain connects TRBV23-1 to TRBJ1-2; D is perhaps TRBD1 (6 bases). TRBV23-1 is an ORF; its function is uncertain. Trimming stripped 4 bases from V and 0 bases from J, with 15 bases between. The CDR3 is 16 amino acids. The CDR3 sequence is CASSPRRTETNYGYTF. The CDR3 DNA reads TGCGCCAGCAGTCCCCGACGGACAGAGACTAACTATGGCTACACCTTC.

Only a few counts were recorded for this clone. The chain employs TRBV4-3 and TRBJ1-1; D gene uncertain. The ends were cut back, 1 base at V and 1 base at J, with 13 bases in the middle. The CDR3 is 16 residues long. The germline V gene encodes CDR1 LGHNA and CDR2 YSLEER. The CDR3 is CASSQVVGGENTEAFF. The DNA of the CDR3 is TGCGCCAGCAGCCAAGTAGTCGGCGGGGAGAACACTGAAGCTTTCTTT.